This TCR beta chain was obtained from a study of CXCR3-negative and CXCR3-positive naive CD8 T cells. About the research overall: Collectively, the libraries yielded around 140 million TRB reads in total, at about 1.5 +/- 0.3 million per library. Broader study findings: Naive cells positive for CXCR3 carried more hydrophobic TRB CDR3s than CXCR3-negative ones. Cryopreserved cells partially lost CXCR3 expression, and fresh PBMCs were used in most assays. Sequencing showed both naive subsets with comparably high diversity, and memory CD8+ cells much lower.

Worth noting for this clonotype: The target antigen is unknown.

Germline-derived CDR1 and CDR2 are SGHKS and YYEKEE (reference sequence). The CDR3 has 16 residues. All TRB cDNA libraries came from 5' RACE performed with UMI labels. TCRdb reworked the 5' RACE reads into one entry per CDR3 protein, no DNA. This table holds roughly 80,000 distinct CDR3 sequences. By phenotype, naive CD8+ T cells were CD45RO-CCR7+CD27+CD95-. The clonotype was recovered from a human donor in good health. Some clones in this sample may be carry-over from other donors' samples. Material for sequencing was naive CXCR3+ CD8+ T cells from blood. Described subset: CD45RO-CCR7+CD27+CD95- naive CD8+ T cells expressing CXCR3 (TNR3+). V usage is TRBV5-5 and J usage is TRBJ2-7; TCRdb's D gene call, TRBD1, goes unchecked for lack of DNA. The CDR3 region is CASSAPGQGPYYEQYF.